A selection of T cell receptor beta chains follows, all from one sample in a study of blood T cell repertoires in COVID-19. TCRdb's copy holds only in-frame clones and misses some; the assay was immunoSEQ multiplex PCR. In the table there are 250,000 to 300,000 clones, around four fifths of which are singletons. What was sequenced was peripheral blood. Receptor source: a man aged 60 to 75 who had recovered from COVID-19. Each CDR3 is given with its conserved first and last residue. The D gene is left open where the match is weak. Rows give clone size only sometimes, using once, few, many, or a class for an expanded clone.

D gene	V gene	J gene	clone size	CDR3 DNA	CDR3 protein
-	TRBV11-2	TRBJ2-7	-	TGTGCCAGCAGCTTACTGGGGGGGGCAAGCCCCTACGAGCAGTACTTC	CASSLLGGASPYEQYF
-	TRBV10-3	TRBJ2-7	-	TGTGCCATCGGACAGTCCGGCGACGAGCAGTACTTC	CAIGQSGDEQYF
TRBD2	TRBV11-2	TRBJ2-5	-	TGTGCCAGCAGCTTGGGGGGGGACGGGGAGACCCAGTACTTC	CASSLGGDGETQYF
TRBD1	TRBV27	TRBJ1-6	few	TGTGCCAGCACCTCAGGGGGCGCCGGTTCACCCCTCCACTTT	CASTSGGAGSPLHF
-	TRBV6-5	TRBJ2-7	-	TGTGCCAGCAGCCTGGACAGACCTACCGAGCAGTACTTC	CASSLDRPTEQYF
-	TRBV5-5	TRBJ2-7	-	TGTGCCAGCAGCTTACAAGGGGTATACGAGCAGTACTTC	CASSLQGVYEQYF
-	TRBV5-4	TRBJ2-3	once	TGTGCCAGCAGCTTAGGAGCTAGCGAGAGCACAGATACGCAGTATTTT	CASSLGASESTDTQYF
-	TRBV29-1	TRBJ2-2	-	TGCAGCGTTGGTGTCAGAAGGAACACCGGGGAGCTGTTTTTT	CSVGVRRNTGELFF
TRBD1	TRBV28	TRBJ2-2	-	TGTGCCAGCAGCACCGATGCGGGACAGGGGGCGCGTCCCGGGGAGCTGTTTTTT	CASSTDAGQGARPGELFF
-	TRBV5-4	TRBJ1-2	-	TGTGCCAGCAGCCTACCCCCTAACTATGGCTACACCTTC	CASSLPPNYGYTF
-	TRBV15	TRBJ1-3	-	TGTGCCACCAGCAGAGTTGTAGGGGCTGGTGGAAACACCATATATTTT	CATSRVVGAGGNTIYF
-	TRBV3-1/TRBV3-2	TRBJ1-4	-	TGTGCCAGCAAACAGTATGCAACTAATGAAAAACTGTTTTTT	CASKQYATNEKLFF
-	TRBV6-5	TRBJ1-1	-	TGTGCCAGCAGTCCCGACCCGGGCACTGAAGCTTTCTTT	CASSPDPGTEAFF
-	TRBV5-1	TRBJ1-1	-	TGCGCCAGCAGCTTACCGGGGGCTGAAGCTTTCTTT	CASSLPGAEAFF
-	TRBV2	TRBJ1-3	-	TGTGCCAGCAGTCCCACACAGACAGCAGTGGCTGGAAACACCATATATTTT	CASSPTQTAVAGNTIYF
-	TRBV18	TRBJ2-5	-	TGTGCCAGCTCACCACCCTCTGTAGAGACCCAGTACTTC	CASSPPSVETQYF
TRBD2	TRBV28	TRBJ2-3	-	TGTGCCAGCAGTCCCGGGGGGGCAAGAGATACGCAGTATTTT	CASSPGGARDTQYF
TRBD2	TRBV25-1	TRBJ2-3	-	TGTGCCAGCAGTCTAGCGGCTAGCACAGATACGCAGTATTTT	CASSLAASTDTQYF
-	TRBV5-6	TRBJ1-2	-	TGTGCCAGCAGCCCCGGGTTCGGCGGCTACACCTTC	CASSPGFGGYTF
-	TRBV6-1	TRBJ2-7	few	TGTGCCAGCAGTGAACGTTACGAGCAGTACTTC	CASSERYEQYF
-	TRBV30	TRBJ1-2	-	TGTGCCTGGAGTGTTCAGGGACTTCAAGGCTACACCTTC	CAWSVQGLQGYTF
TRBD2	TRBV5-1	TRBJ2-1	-	TGCGCCAGCAGCTTGGATCCTAGCGGGGGTTACAATGAGCAGTTCTTC	CASSLDPSGGYNEQFF
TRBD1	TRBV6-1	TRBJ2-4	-	TGTGCCAGCGCACAGGGGGCAACCAAAAACATTCAGTACTTC	CASAQGATKNIQYF
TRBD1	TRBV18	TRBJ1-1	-	TGTGCCAGCTCACCCCGGGGGGGACAGGGTGACACTGAAGCTTTCTTT	CASSPRGGQGDTEAFF